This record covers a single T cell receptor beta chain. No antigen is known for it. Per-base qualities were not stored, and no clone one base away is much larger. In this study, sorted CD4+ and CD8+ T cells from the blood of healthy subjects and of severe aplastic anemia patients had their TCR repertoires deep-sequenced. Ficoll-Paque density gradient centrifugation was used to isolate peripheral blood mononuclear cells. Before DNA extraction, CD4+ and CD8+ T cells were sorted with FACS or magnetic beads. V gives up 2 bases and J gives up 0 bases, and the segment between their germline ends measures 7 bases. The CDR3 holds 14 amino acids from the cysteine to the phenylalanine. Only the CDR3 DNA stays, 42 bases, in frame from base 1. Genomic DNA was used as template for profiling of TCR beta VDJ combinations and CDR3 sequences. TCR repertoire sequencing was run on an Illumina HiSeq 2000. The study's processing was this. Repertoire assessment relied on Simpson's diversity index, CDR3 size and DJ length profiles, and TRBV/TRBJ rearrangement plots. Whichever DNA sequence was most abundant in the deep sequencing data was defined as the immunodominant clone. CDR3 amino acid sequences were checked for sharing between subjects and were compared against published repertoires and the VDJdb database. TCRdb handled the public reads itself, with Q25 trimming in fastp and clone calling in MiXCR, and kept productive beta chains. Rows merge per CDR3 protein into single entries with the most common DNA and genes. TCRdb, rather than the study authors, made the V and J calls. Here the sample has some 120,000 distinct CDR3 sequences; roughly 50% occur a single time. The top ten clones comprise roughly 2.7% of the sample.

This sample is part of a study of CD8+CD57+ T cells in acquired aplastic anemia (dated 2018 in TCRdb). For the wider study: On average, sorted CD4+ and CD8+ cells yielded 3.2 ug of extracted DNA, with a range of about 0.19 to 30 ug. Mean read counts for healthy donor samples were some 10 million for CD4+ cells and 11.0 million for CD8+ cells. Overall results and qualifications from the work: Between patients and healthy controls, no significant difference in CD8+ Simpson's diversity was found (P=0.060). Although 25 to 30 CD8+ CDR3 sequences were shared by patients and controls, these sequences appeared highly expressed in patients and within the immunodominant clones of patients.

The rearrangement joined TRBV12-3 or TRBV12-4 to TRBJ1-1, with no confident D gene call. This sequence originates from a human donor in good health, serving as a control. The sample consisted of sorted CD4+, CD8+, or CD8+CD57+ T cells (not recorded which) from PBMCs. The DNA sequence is TGTGCCAGCAGTTTATGGAGTATGAACACTGAAGCTTTCTTT. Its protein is CASSLWSMNTEAFF.